These 29 T cell receptor beta chains were all obtained from the same sample, sequenced in a study of blood T cell repertoires in COVID-19. TCRdb's copy holds only in-frame clones and misses some; the assay was immunoSEQ multiplex PCR. The table has over 250,000 clones, around 86% seen once. Material: peripheral blood. The source of these receptors is a human donor in a cohort sampled during active COVID-19.

The chain has TRBV10-2 and TRBJ2-5; possibly TRBD2 for D (6 bases). The germline gives CDR1 WSHSY, CDR2 SAAADI. The CDR3 sequence is 15 residues long. The ends were cut back, 7 bases at V and 5 bases at J, with 20 bases in the middle. CDR3 amino acids: CASTLLAAAGETQYF. In DNA, the CDR3 is TGCGCCAGCACCTTACTAGCTGCCGCTGGGGAGACCCAGTACTTC.

V and J are TRBV19 and TRBJ2-5; D is unresolved. V lost 1 base to trimming and J lost 5 bases, with 8 bases between them. This CDR3 is 13 amino acids long. Germline CDR1 reads LNHDA; CDR2 reads SQIVND (reference sequence). Here the CDR3 reads CASSIGIRETQYF. The CDR3 coding sequence is TGTGCCAGTAGTATAGGGATCAGGGAGACCCAGTACTTC.

V and J are TRBV6-4 and TRBJ2-7; 8 bases align to TRBD2. Germline V gene sequence: CDR1 MRHNA, CDR2 SNTAGT. CDR3 length equals 15 residues. J was trimmed by 2 bases and V by 5 bases; bases with no gene match: 8. CDR3 region: CASSKEAGVPYEQYF. The CDR3 region has the DNA TGTGCCAGCAGTAAGGAAGCGGGAGTCCCCTACGAGCAGTACTTC.

The V and J genes are TRBV11-2 and TRBJ2-7, with TRBD1 matching over 7 bases. Trimming took 5 bases from V and 5 from J; bases not matched to a gene: 12. Looked up from germline, CDR1 is SGHAT and CDR2 is FQNNGV. The CDR3 has 15 amino acids. This CDR3 is CASSEDRVVSNEQYF. The CDR3 DNA follows: TGTGCCAGCAGCGAAGACAGGGTAGTTAGTAACGAGCAGTACTTC.

This clone came up a few times. The chain carries TRBV27 and TRBJ2-3; maybe TRBD2 (7 bases). Trimming took off 7 bases at V and 0 bases at J, with 11 bases between the two ends. This CDR3 is 14 amino acids long. The germline V gene has CDR1 MNHEY and CDR2 SMNVEV (reference sequence). The CDR3, as DNA: TGTGCCAGCAAGGGCGGGGGCAGCACAGATACGCAGTATTTT. Translation gives CASKGGGSTDTQYF.

The V and J genes are TRBV4-2 and TRBJ1-2, with D tentatively TRBD1 (6 bases). CDR1 LGHNA and CDR2 YNFKEQ come from the germline V gene. The CDR3 length is 15 residues. V shed 4 bases and J shed 2 bases, with 14 bases lying between them. The CDR3 protein is CASSLRQAGNYGYTF. The CDR3 DNA follows: TGTGCCAGCAGCCTCAGACAGGCTGGAAACTATGGCTACACCTTC.

This clone was detected only a few times. Other nucleotide sequences in the sample specify the same CDR3. The chain links TRBV7-2 to TRBJ1-2; D remains ambiguous. This CDR3 is built from 14 residues. The V gene lost 5 bases and the J gene lost 0 bases, with 10 bases spanning the gap. CDR1 and CDR2 from the germline V gene are SGHTA and FQGNSA. The DNA of the CDR3 is TGTGCCAGCAGCCCGGCGGGAGCTAACTATGGCTACACCTTC. Amino acids: CASSPAGANYGYTF.

The chain carries TRBV6-1 and TRBJ2-7, with 13 nucleotides matching TRBD2. The CDR3 totals 16 residues. Per germline, CDR1 MNHNS and CDR2 SASEGT. Germline trimming cut 2 bases from V and 7 bases from J; bases unmatched to any gene: 8. CDR3 protein: CASSELNPGLAGEQYF. DNA of the CDR3: TGTGCCAGCAGTGAATTAAATCCGGGACTAGCGGGGGAGCAGTACTTC.

The genes are TRBV29-1 and TRBJ1-2, with 8 bases that match TRBD1. This CDR3 spans 14 amino acids. The ends lost 0 bases at V and 8 bases at J; junction bases unmatched: 8. Germline V gives CDR1 SQVTM, CDR2 ANQGSEA. The CDR3 loop reads CSVEDQNRGEGYTF. DNA for the CDR3: TGCAGCGTTGAAGATCAAAACAGGGGGGAAGGCTACACCTTC.

The V and J genes are TRBV9 and TRBJ2-5, with 8 bases identical to TRBD2. The CDR3 is made up of 16 amino acids. J lost 1 base, V lost 4 bases, and 9 bases had no gene match. CDR1 and CDR2 (germline): SGDLS, YYNGEE. The CDR3 nucleotides are TGTGCCAGCAGCCCCCGTCGGCTAGCGGGCCAAGAGACCCAGTACTTC. Its translation is CASSPRRLAGQETQYF.

V and J are TRBV19 and TRBJ2-3; a possible D gene is TRBD1 (6 bases). Germline CDR1 is LNHDA and CDR2 is SQIVND (reference sequence). The V and J ends lost 5 bases and 0 bases respectively, with 12 bases between them. The CDR3 sequence is 15 residues long. As DNA, the CDR3 is TGTGCCAGTAGTCTTCAGGGGAAAAGCACAGATACGCAGTATTTT. Translated, it gives CASSLQGKSTDTQYF.

The chain joins TRBV28 to TRBJ2-1; maybe TRBD2 (6 bases). V was pared by 8 bases and J by 6 bases, with 11 bases between. This CDR3 region has 12 residues. Germline CDR1 MDHEN, CDR2 SYDVKM. CDR3 protein: CASFSSANEQFF. As DNA, the CDR3 is TGTGCCAGCTTTTCTAGCGCCAATGAGCAGTTCTTC.

The chain carries TRBV29-1 and TRBJ1-2; the D is unclear. V was pared by 4 bases and J by 1 base, with 7 bases between. CDR3 length: 12 amino acids. From germline, CDR1 is SQVTM and CDR2 ANQGSEA. Here the CDR3 reads CSVVGVNYGYTF. CDR3 DNA: TGCAGCGTTGTCGGAGTTAACTATGGCTACACCTTC.

There are a few counts of this clone. The chain joins TRBV27 to TRBJ2-7, with TRBD2 matching over 12 bases. The CDR3 covers 14 residues. The germline V gene has CDR1 MNHEY and CDR2 SMNVEV (reference sequence). V was clipped by 4 bases and J by 7 bases; unmatched bases: 5. The CDR3 DNA follows: TGTGCCAGCAGTTCCGGACTAGCGGGAAATGAGCAGTACTTC. It yields the protein CASSSGLAGNEQYF.

The V call is TRBV15, the J call TRBJ2-4; possible D gene TRBD2, 6 bases. Trimming took 1 base from V and 0 from J, leaving 10 bases between them. This CDR3 has 16 residues. Looked up from germline, CDR1 is LNHNV and CDR2 is YYDKDF (reference sequence). The CDR3 protein is CATSRAGVTAKNIQYF. The CDR3 DNA reads TGTGCCACCAGCAGAGCGGGGGTCACAGCCAAAAACATTCAGTACTTC.

The chain recombines TRBV12-3 or TRBV12-4 with TRBJ2-5; D remains ambiguous. The CDR3 runs 13 residues. The V end lost 7 bases, the J end lost 4 bases, and 13 bases lay between the germline ends. CDR3 nucleotides: TGTGCCAGCATGGTGAATTCTATAGAGACCCAGTACTTC. This sequence encodes CASMVNSIETQYF.

The chain employs TRBV2 and TRBJ2-2; D uncertain. Trimming removed 2 bases from V and 5 bases from J, with 12 bases in between. The CDR3 has 15 residues. CDR1 is SNHLY, CDR2 FYNNEI, per germline. The CDR3 DNA follows: TGTGCCAGCAGTGAATATGCTAGGAATACCGGGGAGCTGTTTTTT. Amino acid sequence: CASSEYARNTGELFF.

The chain combines TRBV20-1 with TRBJ1-2, with D hard to call. The CDR3 is made up of 10 amino acids. Germline CDR1 is DFQATT and CDR2 is SNEGSKA (reference sequence). The V gene lost 6 bases and the J gene lost 4 bases, with 6 bases spanning the gap. CDR3 in DNA: TGCAGTGCGGTCAGCTATGGCTACACCTTC. Translation gives CSAVSYGYTF.

CDR3 protein: CAWSVPRWATGYNSPLHF. CDR3 DNA: TGTGCCTGGAGTGTCCCCCGGTGGGCAACAGGGTATAATTCACCCCTCCACTTT. The chain has TRBV30 and TRBJ1-6; TRBD1 is a possible D gene (6 bases). The CDR3 covers 18 residues. V was clipped by 0 bases and J by 4 bases, with 19 bases between them. The germline CDR1 and CDR2 sequences are GTSNPN and SVGIG (reference sequence).

The rearrangement links TRBV27 to TRBJ2-7, with no clear D. Germline V gives CDR1 MNHEY, CDR2 SMNVEV (reference sequence). Trimming removed 5 bases at V and 7 bases at J, with 21 bases between. CDR3 length: 15 amino acids. This chain's CDR3 is CASSPPIEAIVEQYF. The DNA of the CDR3 is TGTGCCAGCAGTCCCCCGATTGAGGCAATCGTTGAGCAGTACTTC.

The chain links TRBV30 to TRBJ2-3; possible D gene TRBD2, 6 bases. Germline lookup yields CDR1 GTSNPN and CDR2 SVGIG (reference sequence). CDR3 length equals 14 residues. The germline V and J ends were trimmed by 2 bases and 9 bases, with 18 bases remaining between them. CDR3 region: CAWSPRLEAGTQYF. In DNA, the CDR3 is TGTGCCTGGAGTCCCCGACTGGAGGCGGGAACGCAGTATTTT.

V is TRBV7-2 and J is TRBJ2-5, with 12 bases aligning to TRBD2. The CDR3 has 16 residues. The J segment lost 5 bases and the V segment lost 2 bases, leaving 6 bases of the junction unmatched. CDR1 and CDR2 (germline): SGHTA, FQGNSA. Here the CDR3 reads CASSLSLAGGGETQYF. The CDR3 bases are TGTGCCAGCAGCTTATCACTAGCGGGAGGCGGGGAGACCCAGTACTTC.

This chain uses TRBV18 with TRBJ2-6; 9 bases match TRBD1. Germline V gene sequence: CDR1 KGHSH, CDR2 LQKENI. The CDR3 totals 18 residues. Unmatched junction bases numbered 9, after V lost 6 bases and J lost 0 bases. The CDR3 is CASSLRTGDSSGANVLTF. CDR3 nucleotide sequence: TGTGCCAGCTCGCTCCGGACAGGGGATAGCTCTGGGGCCAACGTCCTGACTTTC.

About this clone itself: The same CDR3 can be traced to other DNA sequences in this sample. The rearrangement uses TRBV5-1 and TRBJ2-1; 8 nucleotides agree with TRBD2. V lost 7 bases, J lost 4 bases, and 7 bases stayed unmatched. Germline V gene lookup returns CDR1 SGHRS and CDR2 YFSETQ. The CDR3 sequence is 14 residues long. The CDR3 loop is CASSSSGDYNEQFF. CDR3 coding DNA: TGCGCCAGCTCCAGTAGCGGGGATTACAATGAGCAGTTCTTC.

The V and J genes are TRBV9 and TRBJ2-2; D is undetermined. The ends were cut back, 3 bases at V and 4 bases at J, with 7 bases in the middle. Germline loops: CDR1 SGDLS, CDR2 YYNGEE. The CDR3 runs to 13 residues. In nucleotides, the CDR3 is TGTGCCAGCAGCGGATATAGCACCGGGGAGCTGTTTTTT. Translated, it gives CASSGYSTGELFF.

This clone was recorded only once. This chain uses TRBV3-1 (or the pseudogene TRBV3-2) with TRBJ2-5, with a possible D match to TRBD2 (6 bases). V was clipped by 8 bases and J by 7 bases, with 20 bases between them. Germline assignment: CDR1 LGHDT and CDR2 YNNKEL (reference sequence). This CDR3 is 14 amino acids long. The CDR3 spells CASSVAESIWTQYF. The CDR3 nucleotides are TGTGCCAGCTCGGTAGCGGAGTCGATATGGACCCAGTACTTC.

V and J are TRBV5-4 and TRBJ1-4; unclear D gene. This CDR3 has 13 residues. Germline loops: CDR1 SGHNT, CDR2 YYREEE (reference sequence). The germline V and J ends were trimmed by 3 bases and 0 bases, with 3 bases remaining between them. Here the CDR3 DNA reads TGTGCCAGCAGCTCCACAACTAATGAAAAACTGTTTTTT. It encodes CASSSTTNEKLFF.

On this clone itself: The sample has other DNA sequences that encode this CDR3 too. CDR3 residues: CASSLAGTYEQYF. In DNA, the CDR3 is TGTGCCAGCAGCTTGGCCGGGACCTACGAGCAGTACTTC. J is TRBJ2-7 and V is TRBV5-4, with D perhaps TRBD2 (5 bases). V lost 0 bases and J lost 2, with 6 bases in between. Germline V gives CDR1 SGHNT, CDR2 YYREEE (reference sequence). CDR3 length: 13 residues.

The chain couples TRBV7-9 to TRBJ2-7, with 14 positions matching TRBD2. CDR1 and CDR2 (germline): SEHNR, FQNEAQ (reference sequence). CDR3 length: 17 residues. The J segment lost 2 bases and the V segment lost 3 bases, leaving 6 bases of the junction unmatched. The CDR3 DNA reads as TGTGCCAGCAGCTTGGGACTAGCGGGAGAGTTTACCTACGAGCAGTACTTC. It is translated as CASSLGLAGEFTYEQYF.